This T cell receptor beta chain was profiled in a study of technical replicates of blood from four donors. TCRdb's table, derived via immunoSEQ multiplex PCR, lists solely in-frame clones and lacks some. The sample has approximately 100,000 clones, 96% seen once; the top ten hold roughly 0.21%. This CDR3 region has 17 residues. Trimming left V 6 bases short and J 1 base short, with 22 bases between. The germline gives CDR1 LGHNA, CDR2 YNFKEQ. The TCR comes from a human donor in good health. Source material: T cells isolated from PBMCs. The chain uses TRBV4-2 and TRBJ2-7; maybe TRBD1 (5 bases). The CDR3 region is CASSPDTPTDSSYEQYF. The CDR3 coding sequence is TGTGCCAGCAGTCCCGACACTCCGACAGACTCTTCCTACGAGCAGTACTTC.